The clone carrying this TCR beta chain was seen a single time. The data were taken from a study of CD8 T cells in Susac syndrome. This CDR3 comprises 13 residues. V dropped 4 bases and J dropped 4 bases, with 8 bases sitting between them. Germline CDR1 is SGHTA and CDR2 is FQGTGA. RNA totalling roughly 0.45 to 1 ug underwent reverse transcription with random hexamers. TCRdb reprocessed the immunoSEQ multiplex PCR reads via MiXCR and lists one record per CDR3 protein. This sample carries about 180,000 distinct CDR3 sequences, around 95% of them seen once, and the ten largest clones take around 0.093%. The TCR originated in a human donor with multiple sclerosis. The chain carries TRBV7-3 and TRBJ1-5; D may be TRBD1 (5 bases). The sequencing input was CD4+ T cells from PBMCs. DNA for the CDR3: TGTGCCAGCAGCTCAGGGTTGAATCAGCCCCAGCATTTT. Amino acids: CASSSGLNQPQHF.